The 28 T cell receptor beta chains below come from one sample, sequenced in a study of T cells in Graves' hyperthyroidism and ophthalmopathy. Amplification of TCR beta CDR3 regions used RNA as the template. A set of HTBI primers served as the primers for a first-round RT-PCR of the TCR CDR3. Each CDR3 protein gets one entry after TCRdb re-called the multiplex PCR reads with MiXCR. The table records about 290,000 distinct CDR3 sequences, approximately 15% of them present only once. The specimen sequenced was blood. Receptors were obtained from a middle-aged woman with Graves' hyperthyroidism.

There are a few counts of this clonotype. The chain has TRBV7-9 and TRBJ2-1; no clear D gene. Trimming removed 0 bases from V and 3 bases from J, with 12 bases in between. CDR1 and CDR2 (germline): SEHNR, FQNEAQ (reference sequence). The CDR3 is 16 amino acids. The CDR3 DNA follows: TGTGCCAGCAGCTTAGCGCGCGGAAGAGACTACAATGAGCAGTTCTTC. It specifies CASSLARGRDYNEQFF. Looking up the rest from reference TRBV7-9 and TRBJ2-1 gives the full variable domain: DTGVSQNPRHKITKRGQNVTFRCDPISEHNRLYWYRQTLGQGPEFLTYFQNEAQLEKSRLLSDRFSAERPKGSFSTLEIQRTEQGDSAMYLCASSLARGRDYNEQFFGPGTRLTVL.

This clonotype was seen repeatedly, ten times or more. This chain joins TRBV20-1 and TRBJ2-5; D not certain. The CDR3 loop spans 11 amino acids. Germline V gene sequence: CDR1 DFQATT, CDR2 SNEGSKA (reference sequence). The V end was cut by 7 bases, the J end by 0 bases, with 6 bases between. The CDR3: CSGQNQETQYF. CDR3 DNA: TGCAGTGGTCAGAACCAAGAGACCCAGTACTTC.

J is TRBJ2-5 and V is TRBV20-1, with TRBD1 matching 7 bases. Germline V lookup: CDR1 DFQATT, CDR2 SNEGSKA (reference sequence). The trim removed 7 bases at V and 1 base at J, leaving 12 bases unmatched. This CDR3 is built from 15 residues. CDR3 bases: TGCAGTGTTCCCATAGGGGGCCTGGTCCAAGAGACCCAGTACTTC. This sequence encodes CSVPIGGLVQETQYF.

This chain joins TRBV6-1 and TRBJ2-6; possibly TRBD2 for D (6 bases). Trimming cost V 6 bases and J 0 bases, with 12 bases left between them. The CDR3 extends over 16 amino acids. Germline CDR1 reads MNHNS; CDR2 reads SASEGT. CDR3 sequence: CASRFVGGSGANVLTF. CDR3 sequence (DNA): TGTGCCAGCAGGTTCGTGGGAGGCTCTGGGGCCAACGTCCTGACTTTC.

This clonotype occurred many times. The chain employs TRBV11-2 and TRBJ2-1; TRBD1 matches 7 bases. Unmatched junction bases numbered 14, after V lost 3 bases and J lost 3 bases. This CDR3 region has 18 residues. Germline CDR1 is SGHAT and CDR2 is FQNNGV. The CDR3 sequence is CASSLPRQGRRLYNEQFF. As DNA, the CDR3 is TGTGCCAGCAGCTTGCCTCGACAGGGTCGCCGCCTCTACAATGAGCAGTTCTTC. The complete variable domain, with remaining parts taken from reference TRBV11-2 and TRBJ2-1, reads EAGVAQSPRYKIIEKRQSVAFWCNPISGHATLYWYQQILGQGPKLLIQFQNNGVVDDSQLPKDRFSAERLKGVDSTLKIQPAKLEDSAVYLCASSLPRQGRRLYNEQFFGPGTRLTVL.

The chain has TRBV14 and TRBJ2-3; D is unresolved. This CDR3 spans 14 amino acids. Germline V gene lookup returns CDR1 SGHDN and CDR2 FVKESK. V was cut by 4 bases and J by 0 bases, with 8 bases left in between. CDR3 sequence (DNA): TGTGCCAGCAGCCTACGGATTAGCACAGATACGCAGTATTTT. This codes for CASSLRISTDTQYF.

This clonotype was counted only a few times. This rearrangement joins TRBV5-4 to TRBJ1-2, with D tentatively TRBD1 (6 bases). The CDR3 is 13 amino acids. Per germline, CDR1 SGHNT and CDR2 YYREEE (reference sequence). V lost 0 bases, J lost 8 bases, and 11 bases lay in between. In DNA, the CDR3 is TGTGCCAGCAGCTTGGACAGGGCTTCCGGCTACACCTTC. Protein product: CASSLDRASGYTF.

The chain joins TRBV3-1 to TRBJ2-3; D is possibly TRBD1 (6 bases). This CDR3 has 14 residues. Looked up from germline, CDR1 is LGHDT and CDR2 is YNNKEL (reference sequence). V was clipped by 0 bases and J by 6 bases, with 10 bases between them. CDR3 protein: CASSQETGFDTQYF. Written as DNA, the CDR3 is TGTGCCAGCAGCCAAGAAACAGGGTTCGATACGCAGTATTTT.

This clonotype was counted ten times or more. The CDR3 DNA follows: TGTGCCAGCGGCCGGACTAGCGGTTACAATGAGCAGTTCTTC. Translating gives CASGRTSGYNEQFF. The rearrangement links TRBV7-2 to TRBJ2-1; 10 bases line up with TRBD2. The CDR3 spans 14 residues. The germline V gene has CDR1 SGHTA and CDR2 FQGNSA. The J segment lost 4 bases and the V segment lost 8 bases, leaving 5 bases of the junction unmatched.

The rearrangement uses TRBV6-1 and TRBJ2-7; 7 nucleotides line up with TRBD1. This CDR3 spans 15 amino acids. Germline V gene lookup returns CDR1 MNHNS and CDR2 SASEGT. V was pared by 5 bases and J by 6 bases, with 13 bases of the junction left unmatched. This CDR3 is CASSRDGGQVREQYF. The DNA for the CDR3 is TGTGCCAGCAGTCGCGACGGAGGACAGGTGCGCGAGCAGTACTTC.

In this sample, this clonotype turned up many times. The chain employs TRBV13 and TRBJ2-7; perhaps D is TRBD1 or TRBD2 (5 bases each). Germline V gene data show CDR1 as PRHDT and CDR2 as FYEKMQ (reference sequence). V lost 4 bases, J lost 2 bases, and 24 bases lay in between. CDR3 size: 18 residues. The CDR3 coding sequence is TGTGCCAGCAGCTCTTCTCTAACCGGGACGGCCCCCACCTACGAGCAGTACTTC. Amino acid sequence: CASSSSLTGTAPTYEQYF.

In this sample, this clonotype turned up a few times. The V gene is TRBV10-2, the J gene TRBJ2-1, with D uncertain. From germline, CDR1 is WSHSY and CDR2 SAAADI. The CDR3 runs to 19 residues. The germline V and J ends were trimmed by 3 bases and 0 bases, with 21 bases remaining between them. The CDR3 DNA follows: TGCGCCAGCAGTGAAGATAGGGCCCCGATCTCTAGCTCCTACAATGAGCAGTTCTTC. Translating it yields CASSEDRAPISSSYNEQFF.

This clonotype has a count of ten or more. This chain joins TRBV11-2 and TRBJ2-7; D is unclear. CDR1 and CDR2 from the germline V gene are SGHAT and FQNNGV. Trimming stripped 5 bases from V and 3 bases from J, with 11 bases between. The CDR3 length is 13 residues. CDR3 DNA: TGTGCCAGCAGCGAAGCAGGCTTCTACGAGCAGTACTTC. Its translation is CASSEAGFYEQYF.

This chain uses TRBV10-3 with TRBJ1-1, with TRBD1 matching over 10 bases. CDR3 length: 17 residues. Looked up from germline, CDR1 is ENHRY and CDR2 is SYGVKD. J gave up 0 bases and V 4 bases, and 8 bases lay outside the gene matches. For the CDR3, the DNA is TGTGCCATCAGTGGGACCGGGACAGGGGATGTGAACACTGAAGCTTTCTTT. The encoded protein is CAISGTGTGDVNTEAFF.

This clonotype was observed many times. This sequence joins TRBV6-1 and TRBJ2-7; 9 bases map to TRBD2. The germline gives CDR1 MNHNS, CDR2 SASEGT. CDR3 size: 17 residues. Germline trimming cut 6 bases from V and 0 bases from J; bases unmatched to any gene: 12. Here the CDR3 DNA reads TGTGCCAGCAGGGAGACCATAGCGGGAGCGAACTCCTACGAGCAGTACTTC. Encoded protein: CASRETIAGANSYEQYF.

The chain recombines TRBV20-1 with TRBJ2-7; 7 positions match TRBD1. The CDR3 covers 16 residues. V lost 2 bases, J lost 6 bases, and 16 bases stayed unmatched. The germline V gene has CDR1 DFQATT and CDR2 SNEGSKA (reference sequence). The CDR3 protein is CSARSTINRGRSEQYF. In DNA, the CDR3 is TGCAGTGCTAGATCAACGATTAACAGGGGAAGGAGCGAGCAGTACTTC.

This clonotype occurred many times. The rearrangement uses TRBV3-1 and TRBJ2-5; 7 bases are a match to TRBD1. The CDR3 is 14 amino acids. Germline V gene data show CDR1 as LGHDT and CDR2 as YNNKEL (reference sequence). The V segment lost 4 bases and the J segment 5 bases; nucleotides outside the gene matches: 7. CDR3 loop: CASSPDRVRETQYF. CDR3 nucleotide sequence: TGTGCCAGCAGCCCCGACAGGGTTCGGGAGACCCAGTACTTC.

The CDR3 coding sequence is TGCAGCGTAACAGGGGTTGGCTACACCTTC. Its protein is CSVTGVGYTF. The V gene is TRBV29-1, the J gene TRBJ1-2; 7 positions match TRBD1. This CDR3 region has 10 residues. In germline, CDR1 is SQVTM, CDR2 ANQGSEA. V shed 6 bases and J 7 bases; nucleotides not matched to a gene: 2.

The table lists this clonotype with many counts. The genes are TRBV12-5 and TRBJ2-7; 9 bases are a match to TRBD1. The CDR3 length is 14 residues. The germline CDR1 and CDR2 sequences are LGHNT and FRNRAP. J was trimmed by 6 bases and V by 5 bases; bases with no gene match: 8. The CDR3 DNA reads TGTGCTAGTGGTACCGGGACAGGGCCATCCGAGCAGTACTTC. Translating it yields CASGTGTGPSEQYF. The full variable domain, in which reference TRBV12-5 and TRBJ2-7 provide the parts outside the CDR3, is DARVTQTPRHKVTEMGQEVTMRCQPILGHNTVFWYRQTMMQGLELLAYFRNRAPLDDSGMPKDRFSAEMPDATLATLKIQPSEPRDSAVYFCASGTGTGPSEQYFGPGTRLTVT.

This clonotype has at least ten counts. The chain employs TRBV20-1 and TRBJ1-5, with TRBD1 matching over 9 bases. The length of the CDR3 is 13 residues. CDR1 and CDR2 from the germline V gene are DFQATT and SNEGSKA (reference sequence). The trim removed 4 bases at V and 4 bases at J, leaving 2 bases unmatched. The CDR3 DNA reads TGCAGTGCTACCGGGACAGGGAATCAGCCCCAGCATTTT. It encodes CSATGTGNQPQHF.

This clonotype was seen a handful of times. With a much larger clone just one base away, this may be a read error. The chain carries TRBV27 and TRBJ2-5, with D possibly called TRBD1 or TRBD2 (6 bases each). Germline-derived CDR1 and CDR2 are MNHEY and SMNVEV (reference sequence). Trimming cost V 0 bases and J 9 bases, with 20 bases left between them. The CDR3 length is 16 residues. The CDR3: CASSLSSDRGPKAQYF. As DNA, the CDR3 is TGTGCCAGCAGTTTATCTTCCGACCGGGGGCCCAAGGCCCAGTACTTC.

This clonotype was counted at least ten times. The chain couples TRBV20-1 to TRBJ2-7; unclear D gene. Germline-derived CDR1 and CDR2 are DFQATT and SNEGSKA (reference sequence). V was pared by 1 base and J by 1 base, with 11 bases between. This CDR3 has 14 residues. Written as DNA, the CDR3 is TGCAGTGCTAGAGTACCTTTCGGGTCCTACGAGCAGTACTTC. As protein: CSARVPFGSYEQYF.

This chain uses TRBV5-4 with TRBJ1-2, with D hard to call. Germline loops: CDR1 SGHNT, CDR2 YYREEE (reference sequence). This CDR3 has 16 amino acids. V shed 4 bases and J shed 0 bases, with 16 bases lying between them. CDR3 in amino acids: CASSRGSELANYGYTF. DNA for the CDR3: TGTGCCAGCAGCCGCGGGTCCGAGTTAGCTAACTATGGCTACACCTTC.

In this sample, this clonotype turned up many times. CDR3 region: CASRIPGGTIEQYF. The CDR3 region has the DNA TGTGCCAGCAGGATACCAGGGGGCACTATCGAGCAGTACTTC. V gene TRBV28 combines with J gene TRBJ2-7, with 8 bases fitting TRBD1. CDR1 and CDR2 from the germline V gene are MDHEN and SYDVKM. The CDR3 sequence is 14 residues long. V shed 6 bases and J 6 bases; nucleotides not matched to a gene: 10.

This clonotype was recorded many times. The chain links TRBV7-2 to TRBJ2-5, with a tentative D call TRBD2 (7 bases). The CDR3 has 17 residues. V lost 5 bases, J lost 5 bases, and 24 bases lay in between. CDR1 and CDR2 (germline): SGHTA, FQGNSA. CDR3 loop: CASSPRQGRWRGETQYF. In DNA form, the CDR3 reads TGTGCCAGCAGCCCGCGTCAGGGGAGATGGCGGGGGGAGACCCAGTACTTC.

This clonotype was seen only once. The gene calls are TRBV3-1 and TRBJ1-2, with TRBD1 matching over 8 bases. Germline trimming cut 4 bases from V and 8 bases from J; bases unmatched to any gene: 6. Germline V gives CDR1 LGHDT, CDR2 YNNKEL (reference sequence). The CDR3 covers 13 residues. The CDR3 coding sequence is TGTGCCAGCAGCCGTCGACAGGGGCACGGCTACACCTTC. This encodes CASSRRQGHGYTF.

This clonotype has at least ten counts. The genes are TRBV12-3 or TRBV12-4 and TRBJ1-2, with a weak D call TRBD1 (5 bases). Trimming pared 6 bases from V and 5 bases from J, leaving 16 bases between. The CDR3 runs 14 residues. The CDR3 reads CASSPGLGEYGYTF. The DNA of the CDR3 is TGTGCCAGCAGCCCGGGACTGGGAGAATATGGCTACACCTTC.

This chain connects TRBV10-3 to TRBJ2-2; 8 bases match TRBD1. The J segment lost 4 bases and the V segment lost 10 bases, leaving 5 bases of the junction unmatched. From germline, CDR1 is ENHRY and CDR2 SYGVKD. The length of the CDR3 is 13 residues. The CDR3 sequence is CASWTGFTGELFF. The CDR3 region has the DNA TGTGCCAGCTGGACAGGGTTCACCGGGGAGCTGTTTTTT.